These T cell receptor beta chains were read from a single sample in a study of neurological immune-mediated disorders. One entry per CDR3 protein, called by TCRdb with MiXCR from the 5' RACE reads. Of about 80,000 distinct CDR3 sequences in the sample, 5.8% are singletons; the top ten hold 6.5% to 9%. Sequencing input: PBMCs. The receptor set was obtained from a woman aged 60-70 years with multiple sclerosis. Both conserved end residues are part of each CDR3. A D gene is named only where the DNA matches it firmly. The size field is filled for only some rows; it gives once, few, many or a size class.

V gene,clone size,J gene,CDR3 length,D gene,CDR3 DNA,CDR3 protein
TRBV5-1,many,TRBJ1-1,14,.,TGCGCCAGCAGCCGAATAGGGGGAAATACTGAAGCTTTCTTT,CASSRIGGNTEAFF
TRBV7-2,.,TRBJ1-5,14,.,TGTGCCAGCAGCTCCGGGTCAGTGAGGCAGCCCCAGCATTTT,CASSSGSVRQPQHF
TRBV7-9,medium-sized,TRBJ2-1,15,TRBD2,TGTGCCAGCATCACGACTAGCGCTGCCTACAATGAGCAGTTCTTC,CASITTSAAYNEQFF
TRBV20-1,many,TRBJ2-7,13,TRBD1,TGCAGTGCGACCGGGACAGTTGATTACGAGCAGTACTTC,CSATGTVDYEQYF
TRBV24-1,many,TRBJ2-1,16,TRBD2,TGTGCCACCAGTGACGCGACTAGCGGGGCTTACAATGAGCAGTTCTTC,CATSDATSGAYNEQFF
TRBV14,.,TRBJ2-1,16,.,TGTGCCAGCAGCCAAGCCGTGGGGGTAAATTTCAATGAGCAGTTCTTC,CASSQAVGVNFNEQFF
TRBV7-8,many,TRBJ2-5,14,TRBD2,TGTGCCAGCAGCCCAGGGGTAGCGGGGGGGACCCAGTACTTC,CASSPGVAGGTQYF
TRBV12-3/TRBV12-4,many,TRBJ2-3,15,.,TGTGCCAGCAGTTTCGGGGGACTCTCCACAGATACGCAGTATTTT,CASSFGGLSTDTQYF
TRBV20-1,many,TRBJ1-1,16,TRBD1,TGCAGTGCCCTGACAGGGGCCGCCGCCGAAAGGTCTGAAGCTTTCTTT,CSALTGAAAERSEAFF
TRBV6-6,many,TRBJ1-2,16,.,TGTGCCAGCAGTCCAGGGACGTCGTCATCTAACTATGGCTACACCTTC,CASSPGTSSSNYGYTF
TRBV6-4,many,TRBJ1-1,16,.,TGTGCCAGCAGTGACTCCCCTTGGGGGGCAAACACTGAAGCTTTCTTT,CASSDSPWGANTEAFF
TRBV5-6,.,TRBJ2-7,13,.,TGTGCCAGCAGCCCGACAGGCCCCTACGAGCAGTACTTC,CASSPTGPYEQYF
TRBV11-1,many,TRBJ1-1,16,.,TGTGCCAGCAGCCCGAGCGACCGGGGAATCAGCACTGAAGCTTTCTTT,CASSPSDRGISTEAFF
TRBV9,many,TRBJ2-3,16,.,TGTGCCAGCAGCGCCGCTGGGGAGTGGGGCACAGATACGCAGTATTTT,CASSAAGEWGTDTQYF
TRBV27,few,TRBJ1-1,13,.,TGTGCCACAACGAAGGGGCCCAACACTGAAGCTTTCTTT,CATTKGPNTEAFF
TRBV5-4,few,TRBJ1-2,12,TRBD1,TGTGCCAGCAGCACCGGACAGGGGATGGACACCTTC,CASSTGQGMDTF
TRBV7-6,many,TRBJ1-5,16,.,TGTGCCAGCAGCTTAGAAGGCAGTCCTAGCAATCAGCCCCAGCATTTT,CASSLEGSPSNQPQHF
TRBV25-1,medium-sized,TRBJ2-1,15,.,TGTGCCAGCAGTGAACTTGGTGGGTTTCTCTATGAGCAGTTCTTC,CASSELGGFLYEQFF
TRBV7-9,many,TRBJ2-7,15,TRBD1,TGTGCCAGCAGCGAATACGGACAGGGGATGAACGAGCAGTACTTC,CASSEYGQGMNEQYF
TRBV29-1,many,TRBJ2-2,14,.,TGCAGCGTTGAACCGACGCGGGGCACCGGGGAGCTGTTTTTT,CSVEPTRGTGELFF
TRBV27,many,TRBJ2-2,18,TRBD2,TGTGCCAGCAAGGGACTAGCGGGGGCTGGGGTGAGAACCGGGGAGCTGTTTTTT,CASKGLAGAGVRTGELFF
TRBV12-3/TRBV12-4,many,TRBJ2-1,18,TRBD1,TGTGCCAGCAGTTCCCTCCTCGGCGAGGGGACAGGGGTTAATGAGCAGTTCTTC,CASSSLLGEGTGVNEQFF
TRBV20-1,many,TRBJ2-3,14,TRBD1,TGCAGTGCCATAGGGACAGGAATAACAGATACGCAGTATTTT,CSAIGTGITDTQYF
TRBV5-1,many,TRBJ2-1,15,TRBD2,TGCGCCAGCAGCGAGACTAGCGCCTCCTACAATGAGCAGTTCTTC,CASSETSASYNEQFF
TRBV28,many,TRBJ2-4,21,TRBD2,TGTGCCAGCAGTTTCCGGTATGGTAGACTAGCGGGGCCACAAGCCAAAAACATTCAGTACTTC,CASSFRYGRLAGPQAKNIQYF
TRBV6-5,many,TRBJ2-7,14,TRBD1,TGTGCCAGCAGGCGGACAGGGGATGGGGCCGAGCAGTACTTC,CASRRTGDGAEQYF
TRBV20-1,many,TRBJ2-7,15,.,TGCAGTGCTAGAGATGTGGGGGGAAGTTCTTACGAGCAGTACTTC,CSARDVGGSSYEQYF
TRBV5-5,many,TRBJ1-4,13,.,TGTGCCAGCAGCTGGTCAGCAAATGAAAAACTGTTTTTT,CASSWSANEKLFF
TRBV6-5,many,TRBJ1-5,13,.,TGTGCCAGCAGCCGCATGAGCAATCAGCCCCAGCATTTT,CASSRMSNQPQHF
TRBV7-2,many,TRBJ1-6,14,.,TGTGCCAGCAGCCCCCGGGAGAGGTATTCACCCCTCCACTTT,CASSPRERYSPLHF
TRBV3-1,many,TRBJ1-2,13,.,TGTGCCAGCAGCCGGTGGAGGGACTATGGCTACACCTTC,CASSRWRDYGYTF
TRBV30,many,TRBJ2-1,12,.,TGTGCCTGGAGTGACGCCTACAATGAGCAGTTCTTC,CAWSDAYNEQFF
TRBV20-1,many,TRBJ1-6,15,TRBD1,TGCAGTGCTAGATTTGGAGGACAGGGTAATTCACCCCTCCACTTT,CSARFGGQGNSPLHF
TRBV10-3,many,TRBJ2-1,19,TRBD1,TGTGCCATCGGTATGGCCCCCGGACAGGGGAGAAGCTCCTACAATGAGCAGTTCTTC,CAIGMAPGQGRSSYNEQFF
TRBV4-2,.,TRBJ1-2,18,.,TGTGCCAGCAGCCAAGATTATTTCCGCGGGAAGATGGAGGATGGCTACACCTTC,CASSQDYFRGKMEDGYTF
TRBV5-1,many,TRBJ1-1,13,.,TGTGCCAGCAGTCCCACGGGGAACACTGAAGCTTTCTTT,CASSPTGNTEAFF
TRBV2,many,TRBJ1-6,15,TRBD1,TGTGCCAGCAGCACCAGGGGGACAAGTAATTCACCCCTCCACTTT,CASSTRGTSNSPLHF
TRBV7-6,.,TRBJ2-1,16,.,TGTGCCAGCAGCTTAGAGGTCAGGGGCTCCTACAATGAGCAGTTCTTC,CASSLEVRGSYNEQFF
TRBV5-1,many,TRBJ2-7,13,.,TGCGCCAGCACGGAGGGAACCGCCTACGAGCAGTACTTC,CASTEGTAYEQYF
TRBV7-9,many,TRBJ1-1,15,.,TGTGCCAGCAGCATATCCGGGAGGGCGGACACTGAAGCTTTCTTT,CASSISGRADTEAFF
TRBV6-6,many,TRBJ2-3,14,.,TGTGCCAGCAACTGGGGGCCAGACACAGATACGCAGTATTTT,CASNWGPDTDTQYF
TRBV20-1,many,TRBJ2-7,14,.,TGCAGTGCTCCTGCCGGGACCAGTGGGTACGAGCAGTACTTC,CSAPAGTSGYEQYF
TRBV3-1,many,TRBJ1-2,14,.,TGTGCCAGCAGCCAAACAGCAGATAACTATGGCTACACCTTC,CASSQTADNYGYTF
TRBV12-3/TRBV12-4,.,TRBJ2-3,14,.,TGTGCCAGCAGTATACAGCAGGGGACAGATACGCAGTATTTT,CASSIQQGTDTQYF
TRBV12-3/TRBV12-4,many,TRBJ2-3,16,.,TGTGCCAGCAGTTTTGGGCAGGGAGGTAGCACAGATACGCAGTATTTT,CASSFGQGGSTDTQYF
TRBV7-2,many,TRBJ2-1,13,.,TGTGCCAGCAGCTCGGGCGGAAACAATGAGCAGTTCTTC,CASSSGGNNEQFF
TRBV20-1,many,TRBJ1-2,14,.,TGCAGTGCTCGCCCAGGGGATGGACCTGGTGGCTACACCTTC,CSARPGDGPGGYTF
TRBV28,.,TRBJ1-4,14,.,TGTGCCAGCAGTTTTGGTGGGGCTAATGAAAAACTGTTTTTT,CASSFGGANEKLFF
TRBV11-2,many,TRBJ2-7,16,.,TGTGCCAGCAGCATTCGGGGAGGGGGAAGTCTGCTCGAGCAGTACTTC,CASSIRGGGSLLEQYF
TRBV10-3,many,TRBJ2-1,15,TRBD1,TGTGCCATCAGTGAGTCGGGACAGGGGGTAGATGAGCAGTTCTTC,CAISESGQGVDEQFF
TRBV2,many,TRBJ1-2,17,TRBD1,TGTGCCAGCAGTGAAGCCTCGGGGGACAGGGGGGACTATGGCTACACCTTC,CASSEASGDRGDYGYTF
TRBV5-1,many,TRBJ2-1,15,TRBD1,TGCGCCAGCAGCTTGGTACAGGGGACCTACAATGAGCAGTTCTTC,CASSLVQGTYNEQFF
TRBV20-1,many,TRBJ2-2,14,TRBD1,TGCAGTTCGAGGGACAGGGGCCTCACCGGGGAGCTGTTTTTT,CSSRDRGLTGELFF
TRBV6-5,few,TRBJ1-4,16,.,TGTGCCAGCAGTGGTCCCGGGGCCCCTGAGGAGGAAAAACTGTTTTTT,CASSGPGAPEEEKLFF
TRBV18,few,TRBJ1-6,12,.,TGTGCCAGCTCGCATTATAATTCACCCCTCCACTTT,CASSHYNSPLHF